Included here is one T cell receptor (beta chain) sequence, with context. Unmatched junction bases numbered 11, after V lost 1 base and J lost 8 bases. The CDR3 length is 15 residues. CDR1 is SQVTM, CDR2 ANQGSEA, per germline. This entry belongs to a study of blood T cells in healthy people across ages. The authors ran a second PCR of roughly 7 to 11 cycles using a sample-barcoded 5' primer and a J-beta primer mix. TCRdb ran MiXCR on the 5' RACE reads and lists one entry per CDR3 protein. The top ten clones hold around 50% of a sample with approximately 400,000 distinct CDR3 sequences, about 49% of them seen once.

This sequence was found in a man aged 55-75 years in good health. The chain is built from TRBV29-1 and TRBJ1-2; 9 nucleotides align to TRBD1. The sequenced sample consisted of blood. The CDR3 DNA sequence: TGCAGCGTTGAAGGGGATCGGGACAGGGCGGGCGGCTACACCTTC. Amino acid sequence: CSVEGDRDRAGGYTF.